These 29 T cell receptor beta chains came from one sample sequenced in a study of T cell repertoires in cytomegalovirus infection. TCRdb used MiXCR to reprocess the reads, holding one entry per CDR3 protein. The table lists about 190,000 distinct CDR3 sequences, 8% to 10% of them singletons. The sequencing input was PBMCs. Source of these receptors: a human donor in good health (CMV status not recorded). Some clones in this sample may be carry-over from other donors' samples.

This clonotype was picked up many times. The chain recombines TRBV24-1 with TRBJ2-2, with TRBD2 identical over 9 bases. Germline V CDR1 and CDR2: KGHDR, SFDVKD. The CDR3 is 16 amino acids. The J segment lost 6 bases and the V segment lost 4 bases, leaving 8 bases of the junction unmatched. CDR3 DNA: TGTGCCACCAGTGACCCCAAGGGACTAGCAGCCGGGGAGCTGTTTTTT. Its protein is CATSDPKGLAAGELFF.

This clonotype was seen at least ten times. This chain connects TRBV7-8 to TRBJ1-2; possibly TRBD1 for D (6 bases). The CDR3 length is 13 residues. V lost 3 bases to trimming and J lost 1 base, with 6 bases between them. Germline CDR1 reads SGHVS; CDR2 reads FQNEAQ. This CDR3 is CASSLDSNYGYTF. CDR3 coding DNA: TGTGCCAGCAGCTTGGACAGTAACTATGGCTACACCTTC.

This clonotype has just a few counts. CDR3 nucleotide sequence: TGCAGTGCCAGGAACCCGGGACAGGGAATTGGGGATACGCAGTATTTT. Translation gives CSARNPGQGIGDTQYF. The V gene is TRBV20-1, the J gene TRBJ2-3; TRBD1 agrees at 9 bases. The germline gives CDR1 DFQATT, CDR2 SNEGSKA (reference sequence). The CDR3 sequence is 16 residues long. The V gene end was trimmed by 6 bases and the J gene end by 6 bases; junction bases not matched to a gene: 16.

This clonotype was counted at least ten times. This chain uses TRBV28 with TRBJ2-1, with TRBD2 identical over 14 bases. V gave up 0 bases and J gave up 6 bases; unmatched junction bases: 1. Germline V CDR1 and CDR2: MDHEN, SYDVKM. This CDR3 has 16 amino acids. The CDR3 is CASSLWGLAGANEQFF. CDR3 bases: TGTGCCAGCAGTTTATGGGGACTAGCGGGGGCCAATGAGCAGTTCTTC.

The sample holds a few counts of this clonotype. The chain uses TRBV5-4 and TRBJ2-7, with D possibly being TRBD2 (5 bases). CDR3 length: 15 amino acids. V dropped 1 base and J dropped 0 bases, with 11 bases sitting between them. The germline CDR1 and CDR2 sequences are SGHNT and YYREEE (reference sequence). The CDR3 region has the DNA TGTGCCAGCAGCTTGAGCCAGCGGAGCTCCTACGAGCAGTACTTC. Translating gives CASSLSQRSSYEQYF. Full variable domain (outside the CDR3, taken from reference TRBV5-4 and TRBJ2-7): ETGVTQSPTHLIKTRGQQVTLRCSSQSGHNTVSWYQQALGQGPQFIFQYYREEENGRGNFPPRFSGLQFPNYSSELNVNALELDDSALYLCASSLSQRSSYEQYFGPGTRLTVT.

This clonotype was found many times. The chain employs TRBV19 and TRBJ1-2; D gene unclear. The CDR3 consists of 15 residues. Trimming left V 8 bases short and J 0 bases short, with 16 bases between. CDR1 and CDR2 from the germline V gene are LNHDA and SQIVND (reference sequence). Here the CDR3 DNA reads TGTGCCAGTGCCAGAGCTTTGGATCCTAACTATGGCTACACCTTC. Its translation is CASARALDPNYGYTF.

There are many counts of this clonotype. The V and J genes are TRBV7-6 and TRBJ1-4; the D is unclear. Germline CDR1 reads SGHVS; CDR2 reads FNYEAQ. The CDR3 has 15 residues. Trimming took 4 bases from V and 2 from J, leaving 11 bases between them. In nucleotides, the CDR3 is TGTGCCAGCAGCTCCGGATTGAGGACTAATGAAAAACTGTTTTTT. Translating it yields CASSSGLRTNEKLFF.

The chain combines TRBV20-1 with TRBJ1-5; possible D gene TRBD1, 5 bases. Germline loops: CDR1 DFQATT, CDR2 SNEGSKA (reference sequence). Trimming left V 5 bases short and J 0 bases short, with 14 bases between. The CDR3 spans 15 residues. CDR3 protein: CSAGAGVGSNQPQHF. For the CDR3, the DNA is TGCAGTGCTGGGGCGGGGGTCGGTAGCAATCAGCCCCAGCATTTT.

This clonotype was seen at least ten times. The rearrangement links TRBV15 to TRBJ2-5; perhaps TRBD1 as D (6 bases). Germline CDR1 is LNHNV and CDR2 is YYDKDF (reference sequence). This CDR3 is built from 16 residues. Trimming took 2 bases from V and 5 from J, leaving 18 bases between them. The chain's CDR3 is CATSRSDTGFGETQYF. CDR3 in DNA: TGTGCCACCAGCAGATCCGACACAGGGTTTGGGGAGACCCAGTACTTC.

This chain joins TRBV29-1 and TRBJ2-2; D is uncertain. The CDR3 consists of 14 residues. CDR1 SQVTM and CDR2 ANQGSEA come from the germline V gene. V dropped 4 bases and J dropped 2 bases, with 11 bases sitting between them. The CDR3 nucleotides are TGCAGCGTTGCGACGATAGGAAACACCGGGGAGCTGTTTTTT. It encodes CSVATIGNTGELFF.

The rearrangement uses TRBV20-1 and TRBJ2-2; D gene uncertain. Germline V CDR1 and CDR2: DFQATT, SNEGSKA (reference sequence). CDR3 size: 14 residues. Trimming took off 6 bases at V and 4 bases at J, with 15 bases between the two ends. The CDR3 loop reads CSAQTPDTTGELFF. CDR3 coding DNA: TGCAGTGCCCAGACTCCAGACACCACCGGGGAGCTGTTTTTT.

This clonotype was counted only a few times. CDR3 coding DNA: TGTGCCAGCTCTCCCACAGGGTTGACTGAAGCTTTCTTT. It yields the protein CASSPTGLTEAFF. V and J are TRBV18 and TRBJ1-1, with D possibly being TRBD1 (6 bases). CDR1 KGHSH and CDR2 LQKENI come from the germline V gene. V was pared by 6 bases and J by 5 bases, with 13 bases between. The CDR3 has 13 amino acids.

Only a few counts were recorded for this clonotype. This chain links TRBV19 with TRBJ2-3; D tentatively fits TRBD1 or TRBD2 (6 bases each). CDR1 and CDR2 from the germline V gene are LNHDA and SQIVND (reference sequence). Trimming cost V 2 bases and J 2 bases, with 11 bases left between them. The CDR3 is 15 residues long. The CDR3 DNA reads TGTGCCAGTAGTATATTAGGGGGGACCACAGATACGCAGTATTTT. It translates to CASSILGGTTDTQYF.

This clonotype occurred many times. This rearrangement joins TRBV7-9 to TRBJ2-5; 7 bases match TRBD1. Germline CDR1 and CDR2: SEHNR and FQNEAQ (reference sequence). CDR3 size: 14 residues. Trimming removed 2 bases from V and 5 bases from J; junction bases left unmatched: 5. CDR3 DNA: TGTGCCAGCAGCTTAAACGCAGGGGGTGAGACCCAGTACTTC. Translating it yields CASSLNAGGETQYF.

This clonotype was observed at least ten times. The chain has TRBV7-8 and TRBJ2-3; D might be TRBD1 or TRBD2, each matching 6 bases. CDR3 length: 14 amino acids. Germline V gives CDR1 SGHVS, CDR2 FQNEAQ. Trimming cost V 0 bases and J 5 bases, with 9 bases left between them. The CDR3 loop is CASSLARGQDTQYF. In DNA form, the CDR3 reads TGTGCCAGCAGCTTAGCCCGGGGGCAAGATACGCAGTATTTT.

Only one count was recorded for this clonotype. The chain recombines TRBV18 with TRBJ2-1; D call uncertain. The CDR3 has 11 amino acids. Germline V gives CDR1 KGHSH, CDR2 LQKENI. The germline V and J ends were trimmed by 5 bases and 9 bases, with 8 bases remaining between them. The chain's CDR3 is CASSIGGEQFF. The CDR3, as DNA: TGTGCCAGCTCAATAGGCGGTGAGCAGTTCTTC.

This clonotype was counted many times. The CDR3 region has the DNA TGTGCCAGCAGTAGAGCGGGGGGGCCCTACAATGAGCAGTTCTTC. Translating it yields CASSRAGGPYNEQFF. This chain joins TRBV6-1 and TRBJ2-1; 10 nucleotides line up with TRBD2. Unmatched junction bases numbered 3, after V lost 5 bases and J lost 2 bases. The V gene's germline CDR1 is MNHNS and CDR2 SASEGT. The CDR3 has 15 amino acids.

This clonotype showed up many times. The CDR3 loop reads CASSLWDRENTQYF. DNA for the CDR3: TGTGCCAGCAGCTTATGGGACAGGGAGAATACGCAGTATTTT. The rearrangement joins TRBV11-2 to TRBJ2-3; 9 positions agree with TRBD1. The V segment lost 2 bases and the J segment 7 bases; nucleotides outside the gene matches: 4. The CDR3 runs to 14 residues. Germline loops: CDR1 SGHAT, CDR2 FQNNGV.

The sample holds many counts of this clonotype. The V gene is TRBV7-8, the J gene TRBJ2-7, with 9 nucleotides matching TRBD1. Trimming at V came to 2 bases and at J to 4 bases, leaving 18 bases not matched to a gene. This CDR3 spans 19 amino acids. CDR1 is SGHVS, CDR2 FQNEAQ, per germline. The CDR3 reads CASSLILPGQGVRVYEQYF. The CDR3, as DNA: TGTGCCAGCAGCTTAATTCTGCCGGGACAGGGAGTGAGAGTTTACGAGCAGTACTTC. Together with reference TRBV7-8 and TRBJ2-7, the CDR3 gives the full variable domain: GAGVSQSPRYKVAKRGQDVALRCDPISGHVSLFWYQQALGQGPEFLTYFQNEAQLDKSGLPSDRFFAERPEGSVSTLKIQRTQQEDSAVYLCASSLILPGQGVRVYEQYFGPGTRLTVT.

The chain has TRBV5-3 and TRBJ1-2; a weak D match, TRBD1 (5 bases). TRBV5-3 is identified as an open reading frame with a role that is uncertain. Trimming removed 8 bases from V and 4 bases from J, with 21 bases in between. The CDR3 runs 15 residues. CDR3 nucleotides: TGTGCCAGCAGTCGGGGGGGGGATCCGACCTATGGCTACACCTTC. It is translated as CASSRGGDPTYGYTF.

This clonotype was seen a few times. The CDR3 DNA is TGTGCCAGCAGTTTGGGGGGACAGGGGCAGGGCTACACCTTC. As protein: CASSLGGQGQGYTF. This chain joins TRBV27 and TRBJ1-2, with TRBD1 identical over 10 bases. The CDR3 is 14 amino acids. In germline, CDR1 is MNHEY, CDR2 SMNVEV (reference sequence). V lost 3 bases to trimming and J lost 8 bases; unmatched junction nucleotides: 6.

This chain joins TRBV5-1 and TRBJ2-2; the match to TRBD1 covers 12 bases. This CDR3 is 15 amino acids long. Germline loops: CDR1 SGHRS, CDR2 YFSETQ. The ends lost 4 bases at V and 7 bases at J; junction bases unmatched: 5. CDR3 bases: TGCGCCAGCAGCGGCGGGACAGGGGGCGACGGGGAGCTGTTTTTT. Translation gives CASSGGTGGDGELFF.

In the case of this clonotype: Possible read error: a much larger clone is one base away. The V call is TRBV12-3 or TRBV12-4, the J call TRBJ2-7; tentatively, D is TRBD2 (5 bases). V lost 6 bases to trimming and J lost 6 bases, with 21 bases between them. The CDR3 runs to 15 residues. CDR3 in amino acids: CASRFRTRNGGEQYF. CDR3 DNA sequence: TGTGCCAGCAGATTCAGGACTCGTAATGGAGGCGAGCAGTACTTC.

The V and J genes are TRBV29-1 and TRBJ1-5; 7 positions match TRBD1. The germline CDR1 and CDR2 sequences are SQVTM and ANQGSEA. V lost 4 bases and J lost 5; bases outside the gene matches: 2. The CDR3 consists of 12 residues. The CDR3 DNA follows: TGCAGCGTTGTTCAGGGGGATCAGCCCCAGCATTTT. Amino acids: CSVVQGDQPQHF.

The rearrangement joins TRBV9 to TRBJ1-3; no firm D call. The CDR3 runs 16 residues. Trimming took off 4 bases at V and 0 bases at J, with 14 bases between the two ends. Germline V lookup: CDR1 SGDLS, CDR2 YYNGEE. The DNA for the CDR3 is TGTGCCAGCAGCCGGACGGCCTTGATCTCTGGAAACACCATATATTTT. Translating gives CASSRTALISGNTIYF.

The chain is built from TRBV28 and TRBJ2-3; TRBD2 is a possible D gene (5 bases). V was shortened by 3 bases and J by 0 bases, with 13 bases between the two germline ends. CDR1 is MDHEN and CDR2 is SYDVKM in the germline V gene. The CDR3 loop spans 16 amino acids. CDR3 residues: CASSFSPGESTDTQYF. In DNA form, the CDR3 reads TGTGCCAGCAGTTTCTCCCCCGGGGAGAGCACAGATACGCAGTATTTT. Full variable domain (missing parts from reference TRBV28 and TRBJ2-3): DVKVTQSSRYLVKRTGEKVFLECVQDMDHENMFWYRQDPGLGLRLIYFSYDVKMKEKGDIPEGYSVSREKKERFSLILESASTNQTSMYLCASSFSPGESTDTQYFGPGTRLTVL.

A few counts support this clonotype. V and J are TRBV7-9 and TRBJ2-7; no definite D call. Germline values: CDR1 SEHNR, CDR2 FQNEAQ (reference sequence). The CDR3 contains 14 residues. V shed 1 base and J shed 4 bases, with 11 bases lying between them. The CDR3 protein is CASSLEAAAYEQYF. As DNA, the CDR3 is TGTGCCAGCAGCTTAGAAGCCGCGGCATACGAGCAGTACTTC.

This clonotype was detected ten times or more. The chain recombines TRBV5-4 with TRBJ2-1; D is tentatively TRBD1 or TRBD2 (5 bases each). The length of the CDR3 is 15 residues. Germline CDR1 is SGHNT and CDR2 is YYREEE (reference sequence). Trimming stripped 3 bases from V and 0 bases from J, with 10 bases between. The CDR3 is CASSSPGGSYNEQFF. CDR3 nucleotides: TGTGCCAGCAGCTCACCTGGGGGCTCCTACAATGAGCAGTTCTTC.

This clonotype was found a few times. The chain combines TRBV5-1 with TRBJ1-6; TRBD1 might be the D (6 bases). The CDR3 covers 15 residues. Trimming removed 4 bases at V and 3 bases at J, with 11 bases between. Germline CDR1 and CDR2: SGHRS and YFSETQ. CDR3 sequence reads: CASSPQGYYNSPLHF. As DNA, the CDR3 is TGCGCCAGCAGCCCTCAGGGGTACTATAATTCACCCCTCCACTTT.